The clone carrying this TCR beta chain was observed a single time. The antigen remains unidentified. The data originate from a study of cytomegalovirus exposure and HLA in healthy donors. Study-wide results and caveats: A later analysis linked a missense variant in DCLRE1C to the trimming of TCR beta V and J genes.

This donor's CMV serostatus is unrecorded. Vbeta (60) and Jbeta (13) primers were used in the PCR. Method: immunoSEQ multiplex PCR; TCRdb's copy keeps in-frame clones and lacks some. This sample yields 120,000 to 150,000 clones, of which 73% are seen a single time; approximately 15% belongs to the top ten. This receptor was taken from a human donor in good health. Sequenced material: PBMCs.

CDR3 loop: CASSPDKSNTGELFF. The CDR3 nucleotides are TGTGCCAGCAGCCCGGACAAGTCGAACACCGGGGAGCTGTTTTTT. This chain joins TRBV7-3 and TRBJ2-2; a possible D gene is TRBD1 (5 bases). The germline V gene has CDR1 SGHTA and CDR2 FQGTGA. Between the trimmed V and J ends, which lost 5 bases and 0 bases, there was a span of 10 bases. CDR3 length: 15 amino acids.